These 4 T cell receptor beta chains were sequenced from one sample in a study of blood T cell repertoires in COVID-19. The table came from immunoSEQ multiplex PCR; TCRdb's copy has only in-frame clones and leaves some out. Of approximately 280,000 clones in the sample, roughly 87% were seen once. Sequences were obtained from peripheral blood. The receptors stem from a young man with active or convalescent COVID-19.

The rearrangement joins TRBV9 to TRBJ2-7; TRBD1 agrees at 12 bases. The CDR3 extends over 15 amino acids. Germline-derived CDR1 and CDR2 are SGDLS and YYNGEE. With 3 bases clipped from V and 4 bases from J, the junction kept 5 bases outside the gene matches. The CDR3 DNA follows: TGTGCCAGCAGCGGAGGGACAGGGGGCTCGTACGAGCAGTACTTC. It yields the protein CASSGGTGGSYEQYF. Full variable domain (rest looked up from reference TRBV9 and TRBJ2-7): DSGVTQTPKHLITATGQRVTLRCSPRSGDLSVYWYQQSLDQGLQFLIQYYNGEERAKGNILERFSAQQFPDLHSELNLSSLELGDSALYFCASSGGTGGSYEQYFGPGTRLTVT.

The chain has TRBV7-8 and TRBJ1-5; D may be TRBD1 (5 bases). V lost 4 bases, J lost 1 base, and 23 bases lay in between. The V gene's germline CDR1 is SGHVS and CDR2 FQNEAQ. The CDR3 contains 19 residues. The chain's CDR3 is CASSSNGEWGGKSNQPQHF. The CDR3 DNA reads TGTGCCAGCAGCTCGAACGGAGAATGGGGGGGAAAAAGCAATCAGCCCCAGCATTTT. The full variable domain, rest sourced from reference TRBV7-8 and TRBJ1-5, is GAGVSQSPRYKVAKRGQDVALRCDPISGHVSLFWYQQALGQGPEFLTYFQNEAQLDKSGLPSDRFFAERPEGSVSTLKIQRTQQEDSAVYLCASSSNGEWGGKSNQPQHFGDGTRLSIL.

The chain carries TRBV2 and TRBJ1-6; 8 nucleotides align to TRBD1. V lost 4 bases and J lost 5; bases outside the gene matches: 4. The CDR3 covers 15 residues. CDR1 and CDR2 (germline): SNHLY, FYNNEI. CDR3 nucleotide sequence: TGTGCCAGCAGTGCCGAGACAGGGGATAATTCACCCCTCCACTTT. Translation gives CASSAETGDNSPLHF.

J is TRBJ1-1 and V is TRBV29-1; D gene uncertain. The CDR3 length is 14 residues. The germline V gene has CDR1 SQVTM and CDR2 ANQGSEA. With 7 bases removed from V and 3 bases from J, the gap between germline ends came to 18 bases. CDR3 in amino acids: CSARHVLSDTEAFF. The CDR3 coding sequence is TGCAGCGCCAGACATGTGCTGTCGGACACTGAAGCTTTCTTT.